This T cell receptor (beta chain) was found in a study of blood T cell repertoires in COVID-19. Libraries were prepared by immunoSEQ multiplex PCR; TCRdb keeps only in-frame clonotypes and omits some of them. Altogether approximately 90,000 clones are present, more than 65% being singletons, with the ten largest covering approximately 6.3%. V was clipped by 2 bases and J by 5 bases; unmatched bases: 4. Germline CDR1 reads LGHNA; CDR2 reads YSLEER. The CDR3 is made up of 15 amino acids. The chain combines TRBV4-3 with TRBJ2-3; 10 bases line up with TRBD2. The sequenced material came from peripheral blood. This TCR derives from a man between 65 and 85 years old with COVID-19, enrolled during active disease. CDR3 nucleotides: TGCGCCAGCAGCCAAAGGGTAGCGGGAGGAGATACGCAGTATTTT. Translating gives CASSQRVAGGDTQYF.